This is a list of T cell receptor beta chains from one sample in a study of blood T cell repertoires in COVID-19. The repertoire was sequenced with immunoSEQ multiplex PCR; TCRdb's copy has only in-frame clones and lacks some. The data hold approximately 75,000 clones, with around 72% observed a single time. The material sequenced was peripheral blood. These receptors all come from a human donor with acute or convalescent COVID-19. The donor label of this sample is uncertain. Each CDR3 is given with its conserved first and last residue. The order of the fields is D gene, clone size, V gene, J gene, CDR3 protein, CDR3 DNA. A D gene is named only where the DNA matches it firmly. Only part of the rows carry a size: once, few, many, or a class if the clone is expanded.

NA	NA	TRBV24-1	TRBJ1-1	CATSDSLPGRTEAFF	TGTGCCACCAGTGATTCCCTCCCGGGGAGAACTGAAGCTTTCTTT
NA	NA	TRBV10-1	TRBJ1-1	CASSVIGESGVNTEAFF	TGCGCCAGCAGTGTAATCGGGGAATCAGGGGTTAACACTGAAGCTTTCTTT
NA	NA	TRBV6-6	TRBJ2-7	CASTNRGSSYEQYF	TGTGCCAGCACCAATAGGGGGAGCTCCTACGAGCAGTACTTC
TRBD1	NA	TRBV19	TRBJ2-5	CASGPGQVQETQYF	TGTGCCAGTGGACCGGGACAGGTTCAAGAGACCCAGTACTTC
NA	NA	TRBV28	TRBJ2-1	CASRGTPNNEQFF	TGTGCCAGCAGGGGGACACCGAACAATGAGCAGTTCTTC
TRBD2	NA	TRBV19	TRBJ2-1	CASSLAGGHIF	TGTGCCAGTTCCTTGGCGGGAGGGCACATCTTC
TRBD2	NA	TRBV7-9	TRBJ2-1	CASSFLLAGDHEQFF	TGTGCCAGCAGCTTTCTACTAGCGGGAGACCATGAGCAGTTCTTC
TRBD1	once	TRBV7-9	TRBJ1-1	CASSLGSAGGINTEAFF	TGTGCCAGCAGCTTAGGGTCCGCAGGGGGAATAAACACTGAAGCTTTCTTT
TRBD1	NA	TRBV19	TRBJ1-2	CASSIVGTGYYGYTF	TGTGCCAGTAGTATCGTGGGGACAGGGTACTATGGCTACACCTTC
NA	NA	TRBV27	TRBJ2-1	CASSLSTATYNEQFF	TGTGCCAGCAGTTTATCGACAGCGACCTACAATGAGCAGTTCTTC
NA	NA	TRBV10-3	TRBJ2-6	CAISEPTGSGANVLTF	TGTGCCATCAGTGAGCCTACAGGGTCTGGGGCCAACGTCCTGACTTTC
NA	few	TRBV7-9	TRBJ2-4	CASSSTSQQGEGPNIQYF	TGTGCCAGCAGCTCCACAAGCCAACAGGGTGAGGGACCAAACATTCAGTACTTC
TRBD2	NA	TRBV7-2	TRBJ2-6	CASSPRLAGFSGANVLTF	TGTGCCAGCAGCCCCAGACTAGCGGGATTCTCTGGGGCCAACGTCCTGACTTTC
NA	NA	TRBV18	TRBJ1-1	CASSPLEGNTEAFF	TGTGCCAGCTCACCACTCGAGGGGAACACTGAAGCTTTCTTT
NA	NA	TRBV4-3	TRBJ1-5	CASSPQVGWSQPQHF	TGCGCCAGCAGCCCACAAGTAGGTTGGAGTCAGCCCCAGCATTTT
TRBD1	NA	TRBV9	TRBJ1-6	CASSVDPGGNSPLHF	TGTGCCAGCAGCGTAGATCCAGGGGGGAATTCACCCCTCCACTTT